This T cell receptor (beta chain) was sequenced in a study of blood T cell repertoires in COVID-19. Study in general: The study drew acute and convalescent COVID-19 samples from the United States, Italy and Spain.

In Seattle, patients joined the study during active infection and were tracked longitudinally. The CDR3 extends over 14 amino acids. Germline V gene sequence: CDR1 SQVTM, CDR2 ANQGSEA. After removal of 5 bases from V and 9 bases from J, the junction contained 10 bases not matched to a gene. Measured with immunoSEQ multiplex PCR; TCRdb has only the in-frame clones, and not every one. This sample carries over 450,000 clones, around 90% of them seen once, and the ten largest clones take under 8.5%. The sequencing input was peripheral blood. The TCR originated in a woman between 50 and 59 years old with COVID-19, enrolled during active disease. The chain joins TRBV29-1 to TRBJ1-6; 7 bases align to TRBD1. The CDR3 DNA sequence: TGCAGCGTTTTGACAGGGCCGTTGGGTTCACCCCTCCACTTT. It yields the protein CSVLTGPLGSPLHF. Full variable domain (rest looked up from reference TRBV29-1 and TRBJ1-6): SAVISQKPSRDICQRGTSLTIQCQVDSQVTMMFWYRQQPGQSLTLIATANQGSEATYESGFVIDKFPISRPNLTFSTLTVSNMSPEDSSIYLCSVLTGPLGSPLHFGNGTRLTVT.